This T cell receptor (beta chain) is from a study of monozygotic twins with inflammatory bowel disease. Findings and limits, study-wide: The authors could not tell different T cell subtypes apart. Those with IBD had lower TCRbeta diversity (inverse Simpson) than their healthy co-twins did.

Germline V gives CDR1 SGHKS, CDR2 YYEKEE (reference sequence). CDR3 size: 18 residues. TCRdb re-called the 5' RACE reads and shows each CDR3 protein once, DNA omitted. This specimen shows some 440,000 distinct CDR3 sequences; the ten leading clones hold roughly 2.3%. A remark on this clonotype: Its specificity is unknown.

The chain uses TRBV5-5 and TRBJ1-5; checking the TCRdb D call of TRBD1 is not possible without DNA. The receptor comes from a human donor with ulcerative colitis or Crohn's disease, or a healthy co-twin of an affected twin (not recorded which). The sequencing input was blood. The CDR3 sequence is CASSLASTGPYSNQPQHF.